This T cell receptor (beta chain) was sequenced for a study of human T cells and chemical hapten exposure. This CDR3 spans 15 amino acids. After removal of 4 bases from V and 3 bases from J, the junction contained 6 bases not matched to a gene. Per the germline V gene, CDR1 is MDHEN and CDR2 is SYDVKM. TCRdb called the RACE reads again in MiXCR, with one record for every CDR3 protein. The sample consists of under 450,000 distinct CDR3 sequences, roughly 6.3% of them appearing once. This clonotype was seen ten or more times. What it recognizes is unknown. Study-wide results and caveats: Positive correlation was observed between PT1 expanded TCR counts and patch test score.

Time point here: patch test 2, 6 weeks after DPC sensitization. Treatment denoted: therapeutic diphenylcyclopropenone sensitization with weekly scalp DPC. The genes are TRBV28 and TRBJ2-7; 10 bases map to TRBD2. The sequence was collected from a young woman with alopecia areata. Some clones in this sample may be carry-over from other donors' samples. The sequencing here drew on whole blood, taken in connection with sensitization to the hapten diphenylcyclopropenone (DPC). CDR3 sequence (DNA): TGTGCCAGCAGTTCACTAGCGGGATCGCACTACGAGCAGTACTTC. Translation gives CASSSLAGSHYEQYF.